This T cell receptor beta chain was obtained from a study of shared clonotypes between healthy human individuals. The method was immunoSEQ multiplex PCR; TCRdb's version includes in-frame clones alone and lacks a portion of them. Of roughly 2.1 million clones listed, approximately 94% are singletons. Terminally differentiated effector memory CD45RA+ cells were excluded from the naive CD8 cells, which were CD45RO-negative and positively selected for CCR7. As for this clone: Its target is not known.

Study outcomes and limitations: The sharing of 5% to 5.5% of naive CD4 clonotypes was seen across a handful of donors. At large depth, rarefaction still showed sorted-subset sequencing to be incomplete.

V lost 3 bases, J lost 5 bases, and 23 bases lay in between. The CDR3 runs 16 residues. CDR1 SQVTM and CDR2 ANQGSEA come from the germline V gene. The rearrangement uses TRBV29-1 and TRBJ2-7, with D possibly being TRBD2 (6 bases). The receptor's source is a man between 18 and 35 years old in good health. Some clones in this sample may be carry-over from other donors' samples. The sequenced material came from naive CD8+ T cells from PBMCs. The CDR3 bases are TGCAGCGTTGACGGGCTAGCGATCGGGTCTAGCAACGAGCAGTACTTC. Translated, it gives CSVDGLAIGSSNEQYF.